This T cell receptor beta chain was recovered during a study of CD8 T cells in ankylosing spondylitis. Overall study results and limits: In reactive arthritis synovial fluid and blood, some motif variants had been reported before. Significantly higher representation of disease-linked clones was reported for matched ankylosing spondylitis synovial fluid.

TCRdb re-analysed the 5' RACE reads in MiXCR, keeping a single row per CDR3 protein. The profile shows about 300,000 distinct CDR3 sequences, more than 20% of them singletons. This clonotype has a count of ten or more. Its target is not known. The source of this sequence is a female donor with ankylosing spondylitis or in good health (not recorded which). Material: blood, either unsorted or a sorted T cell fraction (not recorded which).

The CDR3 DNA follows: TGCGCCAGCAGTTCCTTGGGGGGCGAGACCCAGTACTTC. Protein product: CASSSLGGETQYF. The chain is built from TRBV5-1 and TRBJ2-5; D could derive from TRBD1 or TRBD2 (6 bases each). The CDR3 extends over 13 amino acids. CDR1 is SGHRS and CDR2 is YFSETQ in the germline V gene. The ends were cut back, 5 bases at V and 5 bases at J, with 13 bases in the middle.